This T cell receptor beta chain was captured in a study of shared clonotypes between healthy human individuals. Turning to this clone: This sample includes further DNA sequences coding for the same CDR3.

TCRdb keeps only in-frame clones here, not all; method: immunoSEQ multiplex PCR. Of approximately 1.5 million clones listed, 95% to 99% are singletons. This CDR3 spans 12 amino acids. Germline lookup yields CDR1 MDHEN and CDR2 SYDVKM. V lost 2 bases to trimming and J lost 1 base, with 3 bases between them. The specimen sequenced was naive CD4+ T cells sorted from blood. Subset reported: CD45RA+ positively selected. The origin of this receptor is a man aged 30-40 years in good health. The chain employs TRBV28 and TRBJ2-7; D remains ambiguous. The CDR3 DNA follows: TGTGCCAGCAGTTTAGGGTCCTACGAGCAGTACTTC. This gives the protein CASSLGSYEQYF.